This is a list of T cell receptor beta chains from one sample in a study of blood T cells in healthy people across ages. From the 5' RACE reads, TCRdb called clonotypes with MiXCR, one entry per CDR3 protein. Of about 800,000 distinct CDR3 sequences in the sample, roughly 50% were seen once. Material: blood. All receptors come from a man younger than 40 in good health. The CDR3 runs from the conserved cysteine through the conserved F or W. Fields, in order: clone size, V gene, J gene, D gene, CDR3 DNA, CDR3 protein. D genes are given only for firm matches. Clone size is stated in some rows and not others, as once, few, many or a class when expanded.

size: -
V: TRBV29-1
J: TRBJ1-2
D: -
DNA: TGCAGCGTTGACCAGGACGGCACCTTC
CDR3: CSVDQDGTF

size: -
V: TRBV7-2
J: TRBJ2-5
D: TRBD2
DNA: TGTGCCAGCAGCTTAGTTGGCGGGGGGGCGTACAATGAGCAGTACTTC
CDR3: CASSLVGGGAYNEQYF

size: -
V: TRBV29-1
J: TRBJ2-1
D: -
DNA: TGCAGCCTGGGGGGTTACCCCTCCTACAATGAGCAGTTCTTC
CDR3: CSLGGYPSYNEQFF

size: -
V: TRBV11-3
J: TRBJ2-1
D: TRBD2
DNA: TGTGCCAACAGTTTAGATGGCCGGGAGGGCCGGGATGAGCAGTTCTTC
CDR3: CANSLDGREGRDEQFF

size: few
V: TRBV29-1
J: TRBJ2-1
D: -
DNA: TGCAGCGTTGCTAGCGTCTTAAGGAATGAGCAGTTCTTC
CDR3: CSVASVLRNEQFF

size: -
V: TRBV5-5
J: TRBJ2-7
D: -
DNA: TGTGCCAGCAGCTTGGAGGGCTGGGACGAGCAGTACTTC
CDR3: CASSLEGWDEQYF

size: -
V: TRBV7-2
J: TRBJ2-2
D: -
DNA: TGTGCCAGCAGCCTGGCGACCGCCGGGGAGCTGTTTTTT
CDR3: CASSLATAGELFF

size: once
V: TRBV7-2
J: TRBJ2-1
D: TRBD2
DNA: TGTGCCAGCAGCTTAGGCACGGGGGGGACCTACAATGAGCAGTTCTTC
CDR3: CASSLGTGGTYNEQFF

size: -
V: TRBV20-1
J: TRBJ2-5
D: -
DNA: TGCAGTGCTAGGACGCCCTGGGCCAGCCAAGGGACCCAGTACTTC
CDR3: CSARTPWASQGTQYF

size: many
V: TRBV2
J: TRBJ2-5
D: -
DNA: TGTGCCAGCAGTGAGTTGGAGACCCAGTACTTC
CDR3: CASSELETQYF

size: -
V: TRBV5-1
J: TRBJ2-3
D: TRBD1
DNA: TGCGCCAGCAGCGAGGGACAGGGGGTGACAGATACGCAGTATTTT
CDR3: CASSEGQGVTDTQYF

size: -
V: TRBV7-2
J: TRBJ2-1
D: TRBD1
DNA: TGTGCCAGCAGCTTAGCCGGAGGGACAGGGGTTAAGCAGTTCTTC
CDR3: CASSLAGGTGVKQFF

size: -
V: TRBV25-1
J: TRBJ2-5
D: -
DNA: TGTGCCAGCAGTGCTCCGGGGGATTGGGAGACCCAGTACTTC
CDR3: CASSAPGDWETQYF

size: -
V: TRBV4-3
J: TRBJ2-1
D: -
DNA: TGCGCCAGCAGCCCTCCCGACCAGTACAATGAGCAGTTCTTC
CDR3: CASSPPDQYNEQFF

size: -
V: TRBV23-1
J: TRBJ2-3
D: -
DNA: TGCGCCACTCCCCCTCCCGGAGAGGGACATCCAGATACGCAGTATTTT
CDR3: CATPPPGEGHPDTQYF

size: few
V: TRBV29-1
J: TRBJ1-2
D: -
DNA: TGCAGCGCAGGGGATCCTAACTATGGCTACACCTTC
CDR3: CSAGDPNYGYTF

size: -
V: TRBV20-1
J: TRBJ2-3
D: -
DNA: TGCAGTGCTAGAACCGGGACCGGAGGCACAGGAGATACGCAGTATTTT
CDR3: CSARTGTGGTGDTQYF

size: -
V: TRBV20-1
J: TRBJ2-3
D: -
DNA: TGCAGTGCTTCCAGTTGGAGCGTCACAGATACGCAGTATTTT
CDR3: CSASSWSVTDTQYF

size: -
V: TRBV28
J: TRBJ2-7
D: -
DNA: TGTGCCAGCATTAACTGGGGTGAGCAGTACTTC
CDR3: CASINWGEQYF

size: once
V: TRBV10-3
J: TRBJ1-5
D: -
DNA: TGTGCCATCAGGACAGGCTCCAATCAGCCCCAGCATTTT
CDR3: CAIRTGSNQPQHF

size: once
V: TRBV7-2
J: TRBJ1-2
D: -
DNA: TGTGCCAGCAGCTTAAAGGGGGGAGCCCCTAACTATGGCTACACCTTC
CDR3: CASSLKGGAPNYGYTF

size: -
V: TRBV2
J: TRBJ2-3
D: TRBD1
DNA: TGTGCCAGCAGATCCGGGACAGGGATAGGCAGTGATACGCAGTATTTT
CDR3: CASRSGTGIGSDTQYF

size: once
V: TRBV12-3/TRBV12-4
J: TRBJ2-3
D: -
DNA: TGTGCCAGCAGAACCCTCAAAACAGGCAGGGACCGGGATGGCACAGATACGCAGTATTTT
CDR3: CASRTLKTGRDRDGTDTQYF

size: -
V: TRBV5-6
J: TRBJ2-7
D: -
DNA: TGTGCCAGCAGCTCCCGCTTCGGATCCTACGAGCAGTACTTC
CDR3: CASSSRFGSYEQYF

size: -
V: TRBV6-6
J: TRBJ2-5
D: -
DNA: TGTGCCAGCAGTGGCGACCCAGGCGGTGAGCAGTACTTC
CDR3: CASSGDPGGEQYF

size: -
V: TRBV28
J: TRBJ2-4
D: -
DNA: TGTGCCAGCAGTTTATTCTCCGGAGCCAAAAACATTCAGTACTTC
CDR3: CASSLFSGAKNIQYF

size: -
V: TRBV5-1
J: TRBJ2-5
D: TRBD2
DNA: TGCGCCAGCAGCTTGGTTGCAGCGGGAGCCGGGCAAGAGACCCAGTACTTC
CDR3: CASSLVAAGAGQETQYF

size: -
V: TRBV20-1
J: TRBJ2-1
D: -
DNA: -
CDR3: CSDPRDYICDEQFF

size: few
V: TRBV6-1
J: TRBJ2-7
D: -
DNA: TGTGCCAGCAGTGTCCCAGGACATCCAGACGACGAGCAGTACTTC
CDR3: CASSVPGHPDDEQYF

size: -
V: TRBV6-5
J: TRBJ1-4
D: -
DNA: TGTGCCAGCAGTTACGCAGATTTCGCAACTAATGAAAAACTGTTTTTT
CDR3: CASSYADFATNEKLFF

size: -
V: TRBV7-9
J: TRBJ1-6
D: -
DNA: TGTGCCACATCGGTCGGGGGGACGAATTCACCCCTCCACTTT
CDR3: CATSVGGTNSPLHF

size: many
V: TRBV29-1
J: TRBJ2-3
D: -
DNA: TGCAGCGTTGAAATTCCAATCACAGATACGCAGTATTTT
CDR3: CSVEIPITDTQYF

size: -
V: TRBV12-3/TRBV12-4
J: TRBJ1-2
D: -
DNA: TGTGCCAGCAGCCGGGACGTCCCTCGCTACACCTTC
CDR3: CASSRDVPRYTF

size: few
V: TRBV4-2
J: TRBJ1-5
D: -
DNA: TGTGCCAGCAGCCAAGTTGATCAGCCCCAGCATTTT
CDR3: CASSQVDQPQHF

size: -
V: TRBV3-1
J: TRBJ2-1
D: TRBD2
DNA: TGTGCCAGCAGCCAAGATGGGGGGACTAGTGGCGAGCAGTTCTTC
CDR3: CASSQDGGTSGEQFF

size: few
V: TRBV13
J: TRBJ2-5
D: -
DNA: TGTGCCAGCAGCCCCAAACGGACCGACGGGCAGTACTTC
CDR3: CASSPKRTDGQYF

size: -
V: TRBV4-3
J: TRBJ2-7
D: -
DNA: TGCGCCAGCAGCCAAGTTCAGGGCTACGAGCAGTACTTC
CDR3: CASSQVQGYEQYF

size: -
V: TRBV5-6
J: TRBJ2-5
D: TRBD2
DNA: TGTGCCAGCAGCTTGCTTAGCGGGACGAACTACAATGAGCAGTACTTC
CDR3: CASSLLSGTNYNEQYF

size: few
V: TRBV7-2
J: TRBJ2-3
D: -
DNA: TGTGCCAGCAGCTTAACTCAGGATACGCAGTATTTT
CDR3: CASSLTQDTQYF

size: -
V: TRBV19
J: TRBJ2-3
D: TRBD1
DNA: TGTGCCAGTAGGCACCGGGACAGGGCTCGATTTGGCACAGGTACGCAGTATTTT
CDR3: CASRHRDRARFGTGTQYF

size: -
V: TRBV27
J: TRBJ2-5
D: TRBD2
DNA: TGTGCCAGCAGGGGCGGGAGGGCCTATGAGACCCAGTACTTC
CDR3: CASRGGRAYETQYF

size: few
V: TRBV25-1
J: TRBJ2-5
D: -
DNA: TGTGCCAGCAGTGAATTAAGTCTCCAAGAGACCCAGTACTTC
CDR3: CASSELSLQETQYF

size: -
V: TRBV7-2
J: TRBJ1-1
D: -
DNA: TGTGCCAGCAGCTTAGTGAGAGCGGACACTGAAGCTTTCTTT
CDR3: CASSLVRADTEAFF

size: few
V: TRBV6-1
J: TRBJ1-2
D: -
DNA: TGTGCCAGCAGTGTTACAGCTATAGCTAACTATGGCTACACCTTC
CDR3: CASSVTAIANYGYTF

size: -
V: TRBV7-2
J: TRBJ1-1
D: -
DNA: TGTGCCAGCAGCCTATATGGGTGGGGCACTGAAGCTTTCTTT
CDR3: CASSLYGWGTEAFF

size: -
V: TRBV6-4
J: TRBJ1-2
D: -
DNA: TGTGCCAGCCGGGGGGCAGATAATGGCTACACCTTC
CDR3: CASRGADNGYTF

size: -
V: TRBV27
J: TRBJ1-6
D: -
DNA: TGTGCCAGCGGGGACGGGAAGGCTTCGTACTCACCCCTCCACTTT
CDR3: CASGDGKASYSPLHF

size: many
V: TRBV20-1
J: TRBJ2-7
D: TRBD2
DNA: TGCAGTGTCTCCAGCGGGGGCTCCTACGAGCAGTACTTC
CDR3: CSVSSGGSYEQYF

size: -
V: TRBV7-2
J: TRBJ2-7
D: TRBD1
DNA: TGTGCCAGCAGCCCCCGGACAGGGTGGGACGAGCAGTACTTC
CDR3: CASSPRTGWDEQYF

size: once
V: TRBV29-1
J: TRBJ2-1
D: -
DNA: TGCAGCGTCAAACTCAGAAATGGGCAGTTCTTC
CDR3: CSVKLRNGQFF

size: -
V: TRBV29-1
J: TRBJ2-1
D: -
DNA: TGCAGCTCTACGGACATTGGGGGTGAGCAGTTCTTC
CDR3: CSSTDIGGEQFF

size: -
V: TRBV29-1
J: TRBJ2-2
D: -
DNA: TGCAGCGTTGCGGGGGGCCGGACCCCTCCGGAGCTGTTTTTT
CDR3: CSVAGGRTPPELFF

size: -
V: TRBV18
J: TRBJ2-1
D: TRBD2
DNA: TGTGCCAGCTCACTCGACCCGAATAGCGGGAGGTACAATGAGCAGTTCTTC
CDR3: CASSLDPNSGRYNEQFF

size: -
V: TRBV10-3
J: TRBJ1-2
D: -
DNA: TGTGCCATCAGTGAGGCGGGCAGGGCGATCTATGGCTACACCTTC
CDR3: CAISEAGRAIYGYTF